A selection of T cell receptor beta chains follows, all from one sample in a study of control samples from healthy donors and cancer patients. Sequencing was performed with immunoSEQ multiplex PCR; in TCRdb, only in-frame clones are kept and a portion is missing. The table has 95,000 to 150,000 clones, approximately 90% seen once; the top ten hold 6% to 8%. Sequencing input: blood. Receptors originate from a woman aged 18-29 years in good health. Each CDR3 is given with its conserved first and last residue. D genes are given only for firm matches. Some rows mark clone size as missing; the rest say once, few, many or name a class of expanded clone.

clone size: NA
J gene: TRBJ1-1
D gene: NA
V gene: TRBV28
CDR3 DNA: TGTGCCAGCAGAACAGCAACGAACACTGAAGCTTTCTTT
CDR3 protein: CASRTATNTEAFF

clone size: NA
J gene: TRBJ2-1
D gene: NA
V gene: TRBV10-3
CDR3 DNA: TGTGCCATCAGCCAAAACAATGAGCAGTTCTTC
CDR3 protein: CAISQNNEQFF

clone size: NA
J gene: TRBJ2-7
D gene: NA
V gene: TRBV24-1
CDR3 DNA: TGTGCCACCAGTGCCACGGACAGAGCCTACGAGCAGTACTTC
CDR3 protein: CATSATDRAYEQYF

clone size: NA
J gene: TRBJ2-1
D gene: NA
V gene: TRBV7-2
CDR3 DNA: TGTGCCAGCAGCCTGACATCCTACAATGAGCAGTTCTTC
CDR3 protein: CASSLTSYNEQFF

clone size: NA
J gene: TRBJ1-1
D gene: TRBD1
V gene: TRBV28
CDR3 DNA: TGTGCCAGCAGTTTACAGGGGGCGGGTAACACTGAAGCTTTCTTT
CDR3 protein: CASSLQGAGNTEAFF

clone size: NA
J gene: TRBJ2-2
D gene: TRBD2
V gene: TRBV4-3
CDR3 DNA: TGCGCCAGCAGCCAAGCTCTTAACGGGGGGGCTCGTGGCACCGGGGAGCTGTTTTTT
CDR3 protein: CASSQALNGGARGTGELFF

clone size: NA
J gene: TRBJ1-3
D gene: NA
V gene: TRBV5-6
CDR3 DNA: TGTGCCAGCAGCGCGGGACGACAGGCCTTCTCTGGAAACACCATATATTTT
CDR3 protein: CASSAGRQAFSGNTIYF

clone size: NA
J gene: TRBJ1-5
D gene: NA
V gene: TRBV5-5
CDR3 DNA: TGTGCCAGCAGCTACGGACAAGTCTCGGGGCCCCAGCATTTT
CDR3 protein: CASSYGQVSGPQHF

clone size: NA
J gene: TRBJ2-2
D gene: NA
V gene: TRBV4-2
CDR3 DNA: TGTGCCAGCAGCCAAGGGGACACCTCGAACACCGGGGAGCTGTTTTTT
CDR3 protein: CASSQGDTSNTGELFF

clone size: NA
J gene: TRBJ2-7
D gene: NA
V gene: TRBV11-2
CDR3 DNA: TGTGCCAGCAGCTCGGTGAGTCCCGATTCCTCCTACGAGCAGTACTTC
CDR3 protein: CASSSVSPDSSYEQYF

clone size: once
J gene: TRBJ2-7
D gene: NA
V gene: TRBV12-3/TRBV12-4
CDR3 DNA: TGTGCCAGCAGCCCCCACACTCTGTACGAGCAGTACTTC
CDR3 protein: CASSPHTLYEQYF

clone size: NA
J gene: TRBJ1-5
D gene: NA
V gene: TRBV13
CDR3 DNA: TGTGCCAGCAGCTTACAGGGAAATCAGCCCCAGCATTTT
CDR3 protein: CASSLQGNQPQHF

clone size: NA
J gene: TRBJ1-2
D gene: NA
V gene: TRBV29-1
CDR3 DNA: TGCAGCGTTGGGGCAGGGATTGCCTATGGCTACACCTTC
CDR3 protein: CSVGAGIAYGYTF

clone size: NA
J gene: TRBJ1-1
D gene: NA
V gene: TRBV4-1
CDR3 DNA: TGCGCCAGCAGACTCGGACCGGGGGACACTGAAGCTTTCTTT
CDR3 protein: CASRLGPGDTEAFF

clone size: NA
J gene: TRBJ1-1
D gene: NA
V gene: TRBV15
CDR3 DNA: TGTGCCACCAGCAGAGGTTTCTCCACTGAAGCTTTCTTT
CDR3 protein: CATSRGFSTEAFF

clone size: NA
J gene: TRBJ1-1
D gene: TRBD1
V gene: TRBV5-1
CDR3 DNA: TGCGCCAGCAGCCCAGGGGGCGCGAGTCGGACGGGCACTGAAGCTTTCTTT
CDR3 protein: CASSPGGASRTGTEAFF

clone size: NA
J gene: TRBJ2-7
D gene: TRBD2
V gene: TRBV11-1
CDR3 DNA: TGTGCCAGCAGCTTACAAGGCGGGAGGCCGGGGGAGCAGTACTTC
CDR3 protein: CASSLQGGRPGEQYF

clone size: NA
J gene: TRBJ2-2
D gene: TRBD2
V gene: TRBV7-3
CDR3 DNA: TGTGCCAGCAGCCCGATGGGGACTAGCGGGAGCCTCACCGGGGAGCTGTTTTTT
CDR3 protein: CASSPMGTSGSLTGELFF

clone size: once
J gene: TRBJ2-3
D gene: NA
V gene: TRBV7-2
CDR3 DNA: TGTGCCAGCAGAAACGGGGGGCCTAGTACAGATACGCAGTATTTT
CDR3 protein: CASRNGGPSTDTQYF

clone size: once
J gene: TRBJ2-7
D gene: NA
V gene: TRBV3-1/TRBV3-2
CDR3 DNA: TGTGCCAGCAGCCGCCCGGGGCACGAGCAGTACTTC
CDR3 protein: CASSRPGHEQYF